This passage covers 30 T cell receptor beta chains from one sample sequenced in a study of cytomegalovirus exposure and HLA in healthy donors. 60 Vbeta and 13 Jbeta primers were used in PCR. TCRdb's table, derived via immunoSEQ multiplex PCR, lists solely in-frame clones and lacks some. The sample lists some 120,000 clones; 75% to 90% were seen once. Sequencing was carried out using PBMCs. These receptor sequences come from a woman aged 25 to 39 in good health and CMV-seropositive.

The rearrangement joins TRBV5-1 to TRBJ1-4, with 7 bases aligning to TRBD1. The junction had 7 bases not matched to a gene; V was cut back by 6 bases and J by 5 bases. The CDR3 is 14 amino acids. Germline V lookup: CDR1 SGHRS, CDR2 YFSETQ. CDR3 coding DNA: TGCGCCAGCAATCCCGGGACAGAGAATGAAAAACTGTTTTTT. Its protein product is CASNPGTENEKLFF.

This sequence joins TRBV28 and TRBJ2-7; D may be TRBD2 (5 bases). The V end was cut by 8 bases, the J end by 2 bases, with 19 bases between. CDR1 is MDHEN, CDR2 SYDVKM, per germline. This CDR3 is 15 amino acids long. This CDR3 is CASFGRGRRPYEQYF. The CDR3 nucleotides are TGTGCCAGCTTCGGGCGAGGGCGGCGGCCCTACGAGCAGTACTTC.

This chain joins TRBV5-1 and TRBJ1-1; maybe TRBD1 (5 bases). Trimming took off 2 bases at V and 10 bases at J, with 15 bases between the two ends. Germline CDR1 SGHRS, CDR2 YFSETQ. CDR3 length equals 13 residues. CDR3 sequence: CASSLANSGGAFF. The CDR3 bases are TGCGCCAGCAGCTTAGCCAACTCCGGGGGAGCTTTCTTT.

The rearrangement links TRBV7-9 to TRBJ1-2; D is possibly TRBD1 (6 bases). Trimming pared 1 base from V and 7 bases from J, leaving 16 bases between. The CDR3 has 15 residues. The V gene's germline CDR1 is SEHNR and CDR2 FQNEAQ (reference sequence). The CDR3 reads CASSLVGGAPGGYTF. The DNA of the CDR3 is TGTGCCAGCAGCTTAGTGGGGGGGGCGCCGGGTGGCTACACCTTC.

The chain has TRBV7-2 and TRBJ1-5; tentative D call: TRBD1 (5 bases). This CDR3 spans 13 amino acids. CDR1 SGHTA and CDR2 FQGNSA come from the germline V gene. V was trimmed by 5 bases and J by 2 bases, leaving 7 bases between them. The CDR3 nucleotides read TGTGCCAGCAGCCCACAGGGCAATCAGCCCCAGCATTTT. Translated, it gives CASSPQGNQPQHF.

The V and J genes are TRBV5-1 and TRBJ2-3; D assignment may be TRBD1 or TRBD2 (5 bases each). Germline CDR1 reads SGHRS; CDR2 reads YFSETQ. The CDR3 loop spans 17 amino acids. V was shortened by 5 bases and J by 0 bases, with 19 bases between the two germline ends. Written as DNA, the CDR3 is TGCGCCAGCAGGTTGAGGGGCGACGCCCCTAGCACAGATACGCAGTATTTT. As protein: CASRLRGDAPSTDTQYF.

The J gene is TRBJ2-2, the V gene TRBV6-5; 10 nucleotides align to TRBD1. V lost 6 bases, J lost 3 bases, and 4 bases stayed unmatched. CDR1 and CDR2 from the germline V gene are MNHEY and SVGAGI. The CDR3 contains 15 residues. As DNA, the CDR3 is TGTGCCAGCAGGAGGACAGGGGGGTACACCGGGGAGCTGTTTTTT. Amino acids: CASRRTGGYTGELFF.

The rearrangement joins TRBV5-1 to TRBJ2-3, with D unclear. The CDR3 is made up of 15 amino acids. The germline V gene encodes CDR1 SGHRS and CDR2 YFSETQ. Between the trimmed V and J ends, which lost 4 bases and 2 bases, there was a span of 14 bases. CDR3 residues: CASSTPSFLTDTQYF. The CDR3 DNA is TGCGCCAGCAGCACCCCGAGCTTCCTCACAGATACGCAGTATTTT.

The V gene is TRBV10-3, the J gene TRBJ2-7; 12 positions agree with TRBD2. The V gene end was trimmed by 7 bases and the J gene end by 0 bases; junction bases not matched to a gene: 4. Germline CDR1 and CDR2: ENHRY and SYGVKD. The CDR3 covers 15 residues. CDR3 coding DNA: TGTGCCATCAAGACTAGCGGGGGAAGCTCCTACGAGCAGTACTTC. Its translation is CAIKTSGGSSYEQYF.

This chain joins TRBV9 and TRBJ2-1, with D unresolved. The CDR3 runs to 13 residues. Per the germline V gene, CDR1 is SGDLS and CDR2 is YYNGEE. V was trimmed by 0 bases and J by 6 bases, leaving 7 bases between them. The CDR3 loop is CASSVAVSNEQFF. DNA of the CDR3: TGTGCCAGCAGCGTAGCCGTCTCCAATGAGCAGTTCTTC.

This chain connects TRBV9 to TRBJ1-1; D might be TRBD1 (5 bases). The CDR3 has 14 residues. CDR1 is SGDLS, CDR2 YYNGEE, per germline. V was shortened by 1 base and J by 6 bases, with 13 bases between the two germline ends. CDR3 sequence reads: CASSVSGGHAEAFF. Written as DNA, the CDR3 is TGTGCCAGCAGCGTAAGTGGCGGACACGCTGAAGCTTTCTTT. Complete variable domain (other parts from reference TRBV9 and TRBJ1-1): DSGVTQTPKHLITATGQRVTLRCSPRSGDLSVYWYQQSLDQGLQFLIQYYNGEERAKGNILERFSAQQFPDLHSELNLSSLELGDSALYFCASSVSGGHAEAFFGQGTRLTVV.

This rearrangement joins TRBV11-2 to TRBJ1-1; D gene unclear. The germline V gene encodes CDR1 SGHAT and CDR2 FQNNGV. Trimming shortened V by 5 bases and J by 5 bases, and 9 bases separated the two germline ends. The CDR3 sequence is 12 residues long. As DNA, the CDR3 is TGTGCCAGCAGCCCTCAGAGGACTGAAGCTTTCTTT. It translates to CASSPQRTEAFF.

The J gene is TRBJ2-7, the V gene TRBV5-1; 14 nucleotides match TRBD2. The CDR3 loop spans 16 amino acids. The V gene's germline CDR1 is SGHRS and CDR2 YFSETQ. V trimming: 4 bases; J trimming: 3 bases; junction bases outside the gene matches: 6. CDR3 amino acids: CASSRETSGGGYEQYF. The CDR3, as DNA: TGCGCCAGCAGCCGAGAGACTAGCGGGGGGGGCTACGAGCAGTACTTC.

The chain recombines TRBV5-1 with TRBJ2-2, with D unresolved. The V end lost 3 bases, the J end lost 1 base, and 13 bases lay between the germline ends. This CDR3 is 16 amino acids long. The V gene's germline CDR1 is SGHRS and CDR2 YFSETQ. The CDR3 coding sequence is TGCGCCAGCAGCTCCCTTCCGGGTAGGAACACCGGGGAGCTGTTTTTT. Its translation: CASSSLPGRNTGELFF.

The rearrangement joins TRBV11-2 to TRBJ1-6, with D possibly TRBD1 on 6 matching bases. CDR1 is SGHAT, CDR2 FQNNGV, per germline. V gave up 1 base and J gave up 10 bases, with 11 bases separating them. The CDR3 has 14 residues. CDR3 sequence (DNA): TGTGCCAGCAGCTTAGCAGGGGTTGGGTCACCCCTCCACTTT. This translates into CASSLAGVGSPLHF.

The chain carries TRBV6-1 and TRBJ1-1; no clear D. Trimming pared 3 bases from V and 1 base from J, leaving 3 bases between. Germline V gene sequence: CDR1 MNHNS, CDR2 SASEGT. The CDR3 consists of 12 residues. CDR3 in amino acids: CASSDWNTEAFF. CDR3 sequence (DNA): TGTGCCAGCAGTGACTGGAACACTGAAGCTTTCTTT.

J is TRBJ2-1 and V is TRBV2, with TRBD2 matching over 10 bases. The V gene's germline CDR1 is SNHLY and CDR2 FYNNEI. The CDR3 has 15 residues. The J segment lost 7 bases and the V segment lost 3 bases, leaving 6 bases of the junction unmatched. The CDR3 sequence: CASSELAGARNEQFF. The CDR3 DNA is TGTGCCAGCAGTGAGCTAGCGGGAGCTAGGAATGAGCAGTTCTTC. Full variable domain (missing parts from reference TRBV2 and TRBJ2-1): EPEVTQTPSHQVTQMGQEVILRCVPISNHLYFYWYRQILGQKVEFLVSFYNNEISEKSEIFDDQFSVERPDGSNFTLKIRSTKLEDSAMYFCASSELAGARNEQFFGPGTRLTVL.

The V call is TRBV30, the J call TRBJ1-2, with a tentative D call TRBD1 (5 bases). The V gene lost 5 bases and the J gene lost 2 bases, with 18 bases spanning the gap. Germline assignment: CDR1 GTSNPN and CDR2 SVGIG (reference sequence). This CDR3 has 15 residues. The CDR3, as DNA: TGTGCCTGGGGGAGGGGTCCTCCTTTCAACTATGGCTACACCTTC. It is translated as CAWGRGPPFNYGYTF.

The rearrangement joins TRBV27 to TRBJ2-1; TRBD2 agrees at 7 bases. V shed 5 bases and J 5 bases; nucleotides not matched to a gene: 9. Germline lookup yields CDR1 MNHEY and CDR2 SMNVEV (reference sequence). This CDR3 contains 15 residues. The CDR3 DNA reads TGTGCCAGCAGTCTCAGGACTAGTGGGGACAATGAGCAGTTCTTC. Its translation: CASSLRTSGDNEQFF.

The chain links TRBV2 to TRBJ1-1; 11 positions match TRBD1. V was pared by 9 bases and J by 3 bases, with 15 bases of the junction left unmatched. The CDR3 length is 17 residues. Germline V gives CDR1 SNHLY, CDR2 FYNNEI. CDR3 amino acids: CASGQGAVQGWDTEAFF. CDR3 DNA: TGTGCCAGTGGACAGGGGGCGGTCCAGGGGTGGGACACTGAAGCTTTCTTT.

V is TRBV21-1 and J is TRBJ2-7; the table calls TRBD1, which could not be checked here. TRBV21-1 is described as a pseudogene. This CDR3 comprises 13 residues. For the CDR3, the DNA is TGTGCCAGCAGCCTTACAGGTTCCTACGAGCAGTACTTC. Its translation is CASSLTGSYEQYF.

The V and J genes are TRBV29-1 and TRBJ2-5; D is undetermined. CDR3 length: 11 residues. From germline, CDR1 is SQVTM and CDR2 ANQGSEA. V dropped 4 bases and J dropped 5 bases, with 8 bases sitting between them. The CDR3 sequence is CSVGGWETQYF. The DNA of the CDR3 is TGCAGCGTTGGAGGTTGGGAGACCCAGTACTTC. Full variable domain (missing parts from reference TRBV29-1 and TRBJ2-5): SAVISQKPSRDICQRGTSLTIQCQVDSQVTMMFWYRQQPGQSLTLIATANQGSEATYESGFVIDKFPISRPNLTFSTLTVSNMSPEDSSIYLCSVGGWETQYFGPGTRLLVL.

The rearrangement uses TRBV30 and TRBJ2-1, with D unresolved. This CDR3 has 12 residues. Trimming shortened V by 1 base and J by 11 bases, and 12 bases separated the two germline ends. The germline CDR1 and CDR2 sequences are GTSNPN and SVGIG (reference sequence). The CDR3 bases are TGTGCCTGGAGTGGCTCGAGAAACCAGCAGTTCTTC. Protein product: CAWSGSRNQQFF.

The CDR3: CASSLIQLNTEAFF. In DNA form, the CDR3 reads TGTGCCAGCTCGCTTATACAGTTGAACACTGAAGCTTTCTTT. The chain couples TRBV18 to TRBJ1-1; no clear D gene. V lost 6 bases, J lost 0 bases, and 11 bases lay in between. Germline values: CDR1 KGHSH, CDR2 LQKENI. This CDR3 is built from 14 residues.

This clone showed up just once. V usage is TRBV7-3 and J usage is TRBJ2-4; possibly TRBD1 for D (5 bases). Trimming left V 4 bases short and J 7 bases short, with 11 bases between. CDR3 length: 13 amino acids. Looked up from germline, CDR1 is SGHTA and CDR2 is FQGTGA. CDR3 bases: TGTGCCAGCAGCTCCGGCCCAGGGAACATTCAGTACTTC. It is translated as CASSSGPGNIQYF.

V usage is TRBV10-1 and J usage is TRBJ2-7; D is perhaps TRBD1 (6 bases). Germline CDR1 reads WNHNN; CDR2 reads SYGVQD (reference sequence). The CDR3 is 12 residues long. V lost 6 bases to trimming and J lost 12 bases, with 18 bases between them. The CDR3, as DNA: TGCGCCAGCAGCCCGGACAGAGGAACGATGTACTTC. It specifies CASSPDRGTMYF.

Concerning this clone itself: Other DNA sequences in the sample encode the same CDR3. The rearrangement uses TRBV5-1 and TRBJ2-3; possibly TRBD1 for D (6 bases). This CDR3 has 14 amino acids. V lost 4 bases to trimming and J lost 0 bases, with 9 bases between them. The germline V gene encodes CDR1 SGHRS and CDR2 YFSETQ. The CDR3 bases are TGCGCCAGCAGCGGGGGACAAAGCACAGATACGCAGTATTTT. This encodes CASSGGQSTDTQYF.

V and J are TRBV19 and TRBJ1-1; D unresolved. Germline values: CDR1 LNHDA, CDR2 SQIVND (reference sequence). CDR3 size: 15 residues. The V gene lost 3 bases and the J gene lost 2 bases, with 13 bases spanning the gap. CDR3 in amino acids: CASSMLTNANTEAFF. The CDR3 region has the DNA TGTGCCAGTAGTATGTTAACAAACGCCAACACTGAAGCTTTCTTT.

The V call is TRBV6-4, the J call TRBJ1-5; 7 positions match TRBD1. The CDR3 loop spans 15 amino acids. From germline, CDR1 is MRHNA and CDR2 SNTAGT. The junction had 6 bases not matched to a gene; V was cut back by 5 bases and J by 2 bases. The CDR3 DNA follows: TGTGCCAGCAGTCAAACAGGGGAAGGCAATCAGCCCCAGCATTTT. It specifies CASSQTGEGNQPQHF.

This clone occurred once. This rearrangement joins TRBV5-1 to TRBJ2-2, with 7 bases matching TRBD2. The CDR3 runs to 14 residues. The germline gives CDR1 SGHRS, CDR2 YFSETQ. Germline trimming cut 1 base from V and 7 bases from J; bases unmatched to any gene: 4. CDR3: CASSLTGGDGELFF. As DNA, the CDR3 is TGCGCCAGCAGCTTGACGGGAGGCGACGGGGAGCTGTTTTTT.